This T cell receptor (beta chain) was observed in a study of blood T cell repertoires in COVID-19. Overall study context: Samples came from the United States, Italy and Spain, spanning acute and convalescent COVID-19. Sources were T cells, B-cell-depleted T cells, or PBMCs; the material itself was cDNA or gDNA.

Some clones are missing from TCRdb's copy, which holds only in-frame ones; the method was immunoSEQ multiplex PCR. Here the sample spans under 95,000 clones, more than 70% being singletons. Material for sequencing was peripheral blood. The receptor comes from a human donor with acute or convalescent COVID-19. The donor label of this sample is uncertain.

CDR3 sequence: CASSGTGGNYGYTF. The CDR3 DNA is TGTGCCAGCAGCGGGACAGGGGGCAACTATGGCTACACCTTC. The J gene is TRBJ1-2, the V gene TRBV28; 12 bases map to TRBD1. Looked up from germline, CDR1 is MDHEN and CDR2 is SYDVKM. Trimming at V came to 6 bases and at J to 2 bases, leaving 1 base not matched to a gene. The CDR3 totals 14 residues.